The present TCR beta chain was sequenced within a study of blood T cell repertoires in COVID-19. At the level of the study: From T cells, B-cell-depleted T cells, or PBMCs came the material, which was cDNA or gDNA.

In the original workflow: Reference gene primer amplification gave nucleated cell count estimates. Sequencing was performed with immunoSEQ multiplex PCR; in TCRdb, only in-frame clones are kept and a portion is missing. V, J and clone size reflect that table, while D and trimming were determined from the DNA. The sample lists approximately 74,000 clones, just under 80% seen once, with 45% to 60% in the top ten. There are 14 residues in the CDR3. The source is a human donor in a cohort sampled during active COVID-19. The sample consisted of peripheral blood. V usage is TRBV12-2 and J usage is TRBJ2-1; the table's D call TRBD2 went unverified against the DNA. TRBV12-2 is deemed a pseudogene. CDR3 protein: CASPMTGSYNEQFF. The DNA for the CDR3 is TGTGCAAGTCCCATGACTGGTTCCTACAATGAGCAGTTCTTC.